Listed here are 3 T cell receptor beta chains from one sample, sequenced in a study of T cell clusters in autoimmune cytopenias. TRB amplification used approximately 250 ng of peripheral blood genomic DNA. TRB rearrangements were amplified by touch-down multiplex PCR with mixed TRB-A/B primers. TCRdb reworked the multiplex PCR reads into one entry per CDR3 protein, no DNA. The listing records about 6,500 distinct CDR3 sequences. These data were also reused for a study on T cell repertoires in aging, cancer and after chemotherapy.

The specimen was peripheral blood. The source of these receptors is a human donor in good health.

V gene TRBV7-2 combines with J gene TRBJ2-1; TCRdb's D call of TRBD1 is untestable without DNA. This CDR3 contains 15 residues. The germline gives CDR1 SGHTA, CDR2 FQGNSA. The CDR3 here is CASSLGPGPYNEQFF.

This chain joins TRBV27 and TRBJ1-1; the D call of TRBD1 rests on TCRdb alone, since no DNA is present to check it. The germline V gene encodes CDR1 MNHEY and CDR2 SMNVEV (reference sequence). CDR3 size: 13 residues. The CDR3 loop reads CASGGQGNTEAFF.

V is TRBV5-4 and J is TRBJ2-3; TCRdb proposes TRBD1, but this gene call is untestable without DNA. The germline V gene encodes CDR1 SGHNT and CDR2 YYREEE (reference sequence). The CDR3 loop spans 14 amino acids. CDR3 amino acids: CATQDMGERGTQYF.